Presented here are 8 T cell receptor beta chains from one specimen sequenced in a study of monozygotic twins with inflammatory bowel disease. TCRdb reprocessed the 5' RACE reads, keeping one entry per CDR3 protein, no DNA. Reported are 400,000 to 500,000 distinct CDR3 sequences; the ten largest clones contain less than 2.5%. Sequencing was done on a sample of blood. All receptors come from a human donor with ulcerative colitis or Crohn's disease, or a healthy co-twin of an affected twin (not recorded which).

The rearrangement joins TRBV7-2 to TRBJ2-5. The CDR3 runs 14 residues. CDR1 is SGHTA and CDR2 is FQGNSA in the germline V gene. The CDR3 region is CASSLVTAQETQYF.

V usage is TRBV27 and J usage is TRBJ1-1. CDR1 and CDR2 from the germline V gene are MNHEY and SMNVEV (reference sequence). CDR3 length: 15 residues. CDR3 protein: CASSSRGPKNTEAFF.

J is TRBJ2-1 and V is TRBV11-2; there is no DNA to check the TCRdb D call of TRBD2. Germline assignment: CDR1 SGHAT and CDR2 FQNNGV. The CDR3 length is 19 residues. CDR3: CASSPGGRRLGLFYDEQFF. The full variable domain, its missing parts supplied by reference TRBV11-2 and TRBJ2-1, is EAGVAQSPRYKIIEKRQSVAFWCNPISGHATLYWYQQILGQGPKLLIQFQNNGVVDDSQLPKDRFSAERLKGVDSTLKIQPAKLEDSAVYLCASSPGGRRLGLFYDEQFFGPGTRLTVL.

V gene TRBV4-2 combines with J gene TRBJ2-3; TCRdb names TRBD2, which stays unverified in the absence of DNA. This CDR3 contains 19 residues. Germline-derived CDR1 and CDR2 are LGHNA and YNFKEQ. Here the CDR3 reads CASSSPGLAPRGGTDTQYF.

This chain links TRBV5-1 with TRBJ2-7; the TRBD1 assignment by TCRdb is unverifiable without DNA. Germline lookup yields CDR1 SGHRS and CDR2 YFSETQ. This CDR3 has 18 amino acids. CDR3 protein: CASSSGTGASPYSYEQYF.

This chain joins TRBV6-5 and TRBJ1-5. From germline, CDR1 is MNHEY and CDR2 SVGAGI. This CDR3 has 13 residues. CDR3 in amino acids: CASREDHNQPQHF.

This CDR3 reads CASSYGDNSYEQYF. The chain uses TRBV6-5 and TRBJ2-7; TCRdb's D gene call, TRBD1, goes unchecked for lack of DNA. Germline assignment: CDR1 MNHEY and CDR2 SVGAGI. This CDR3 is built from 14 residues.

This chain links TRBV27 with TRBJ2-1; the TRBD2 assignment by TCRdb is unverifiable without DNA. Per the germline V gene, CDR1 is MNHEY and CDR2 is SMNVEV (reference sequence). The length of the CDR3 is 13 residues. The CDR3 here is CASSFSGRHEQFF.